Shown below are 17 T cell receptor beta chains from a single sample sequenced in a study of blood T cell repertoires in COVID-19. Profiled with immunoSEQ multiplex PCR; TCRdb holds only in-frame clones, not every one. The sample includes about 73,000 clones, approximately 80% of them seen just once. The sample was peripheral blood. These receptors were obtained from a woman aged 60-75 years with acute or convalescent COVID-19.

On this clone itself: A clone one base away is much larger, so this may be a read error. The chain employs TRBV6-6 and TRBJ1-2; D possibly corresponds to TRBD1 (6 bases). The CDR3 contains 14 residues. In germline, CDR1 is MNHNY, CDR2 SVGAGI (reference sequence). The V gene lost 0 bases and the J gene lost 6 bases, with 11 bases spanning the gap. CDR3 region: CASSYSTGANGYTF. The DNA for the CDR3 is TGTGCCAGCAGTTACTCGACAGGCGCGAATGGCTACACCTTC.

This clone was seen a handful of times. The chain combines TRBV6-5 with TRBJ1-2; 9 bases are shared with TRBD1. Germline V gene sequence: CDR1 MNHEY, CDR2 SVGAGI. This CDR3 region has 15 residues. V shed 7 bases and J 4 bases; nucleotides not matched to a gene: 10. The DNA of the CDR3 is TGTGCCAGCACCCAGGGACAGGGAAGGCTCTATGGCTACACCTTC. Its protein product is CASTQGQGRLYGYTF.

The chain employs TRBV6-5 and TRBJ1-4; D perhaps matches TRBD1 (6 bases). Germline V gene sequence: CDR1 MNHEY, CDR2 SVGAGI. V lost 6 bases, J lost 5 bases, and 16 bases lay in between. The CDR3 totals 15 residues. Here the CDR3 DNA reads TGTGCCAGCAGCTCCTTAAGTCAGGGGAATGAAAAACTGTTTTTT. It encodes CASSSLSQGNEKLFF.

This sequence joins TRBV3-1 (or the pseudogene TRBV3-2) and TRBJ1-1; D remains ambiguous. Trimming cost V 0 bases and J 4 bases, with 12 bases left between them. The germline V gene encodes CDR1 LGHDT and CDR2 YNNKEL (reference sequence). The CDR3 consists of 15 residues. The CDR3: CASSQDTSIATEAFF. CDR3 in DNA: TGTGCCAGCAGCCAAGATACGAGCATAGCCACTGAAGCTTTCTTT.

This clone showed up just a few times. This chain uses TRBV19 with TRBJ2-1, with TRBD2 as a possible D gene (6 bases). Germline V gene sequence: CDR1 LNHDA, CDR2 SQIVND (reference sequence). The V end lost 4 bases, the J end lost 14 bases, and 12 bases lay between the germline ends. The CDR3 spans 11 residues. The CDR3 protein is CASSKGGEEFF. CDR3 nucleotide sequence: TGTGCCAGTAGTAAAGGCGGGGAGGAGTTCTTC.

This clone has only a few counts. This chain connects TRBV7-3 to TRBJ2-1; 15 bases line up with TRBD2. The CDR3 is 19 residues long. Germline assignment: CDR1 SGHTA and CDR2 FQGTGA. V was clipped by 2 bases and J by 8 bases; unmatched bases: 13. CDR3 residues: CASSLFSRTSGGAADEQFF. CDR3 sequence (DNA): TGTGCCAGCAGCTTATTCTCTCGGACTAGCGGGGGGGCAGCAGATGAGCAGTTCTTC.

The CDR3 bases are TGTGCCAGCAGTTACCGGGGACAACTAATCGGGAATGAGCAGTTCTTC. Translating gives CASSYRGQLIGNEQFF. The chain has TRBV6-2 or TRBV6-3 and TRBJ2-1; D might be TRBD1 (6 bases). The CDR3 contains 16 residues. From germline, CDR1 is MNHEY and CDR2 SVGEGT. V shed 2 bases and J shed 7 bases, with 18 bases lying between them.

The chain joins TRBV19 to TRBJ1-1, with D unresolved. Trimming shortened V by 3 bases and J by 2 bases, and 7 bases separated the two germline ends. This CDR3 contains 13 residues. Germline CDR1 reads LNHDA; CDR2 reads SQIVND (reference sequence). Here the CDR3 reads CASSISTNTEAFF. DNA for the CDR3: TGTGCCAGTAGTATTTCGACAAACACTGAAGCTTTCTTT.

This chain connects TRBV9 to TRBJ1-3, with a tentative D call TRBD1 (6 bases). This CDR3 contains 16 residues. Trimming took 0 bases from V and 4 from J, leaving 14 bases between them. The V gene's germline CDR1 is SGDLS and CDR2 YYNGEE. The CDR3 DNA follows: TGTGCCAGCAGCGTAGTCCCCCGGGGGGCAGGAAACACCATATATTTT. Translating it yields CASSVVPRGAGNTIYF. Complete variable domain (other parts from reference TRBV9 and TRBJ1-3): DSGVTQTPKHLITATGQRVTLRCSPRSGDLSVYWYQQSLDQGLQFLIQYYNGEERAKGNILERFSAQQFPDLHSELNLSSLELGDSALYFCASSVVPRGAGNTIYFGEGSWLTVV.

The chain links TRBV5-1 to TRBJ1-3; D remains unclear. The V end was cut by 0 bases, the J end by 3 bases, with 10 bases between. Germline lookup yields CDR1 SGHRS and CDR2 YFSETQ. This CDR3 region has 15 residues. The CDR3 bases are TGCGCCAGCAGCTTGGCGGGATCTGATGGAAACACCATATATTTT. Residues: CASSLAGSDGNTIYF.

The chain combines TRBV6-6 with TRBJ1-5; 9 bases align to TRBD1. Germline assignment: CDR1 MNHNY and CDR2 SVGAGI (reference sequence). The V gene end was trimmed by 6 bases and the J gene end by 5 bases; junction bases not matched to a gene: 2. CDR3 length: 13 amino acids. DNA for the CDR3: TGTGCCAGCAGCCGGACAGGGGATCAGCCCCAGCATTTT. This sequence encodes CASSRTGDQPQHF.

The chain uses TRBV11-2 and TRBJ2-4; D possibly corresponds to TRBD2 (6 bases). The V end was cut by 5 bases, the J end by 6 bases, with 14 bases between. CDR1 SGHAT and CDR2 FQNNGV come from the germline V gene. The CDR3 has 14 amino acids. CDR3 residues: CASSPGGGVNIQYF. The CDR3 DNA reads as TGTGCCAGCAGCCCCGGGGGTGGGGTAAACATTCAGTACTTC.

This clone was detected once. The chain recombines TRBV2 with TRBJ1-6; a weak D match, TRBD1 (5 bases). V lost 2 bases and J 10 bases, leaving 12 bases between the germline ends. Germline V gene data show CDR1 as SNHLY and CDR2 as FYNNEI. The CDR3 runs 14 residues. CDR3 in DNA: TGTGCCAGCAGTGAACCGGGGAGGGACTCACCCCTCCACTTT. Translation: CASSEPGRDSPLHF.

In nucleotides, the CDR3 is TGTGCCTTGGACAGGGGGCGCGGGGGCTACACCTTC. Amino acid sequence: CALDRGRGGYTF. This rearrangement joins TRBV30 to TRBJ1-2; 11 nucleotides line up with TRBD1. The germline V gene encodes CDR1 GTSNPN and CDR2 SVGIG (reference sequence). This CDR3 is built from 12 residues. V lost 7 bases to trimming and J lost 8 bases; unmatched junction nucleotides: 6.

The table lists this clone with a few counts. The J gene is TRBJ1-5, the V gene TRBV19; D unresolved. The V and J ends lost 5 bases and 0 bases respectively, with 8 bases between them. The germline CDR1 and CDR2 sequences are LNHDA and SQIVND (reference sequence). This CDR3 has 14 residues. The DNA of the CDR3 is TGTGCCAGTAGTCCTCTTAATAGCAATCAGCCCCAGCATTTT. This translates into CASSPLNSNQPQHF.

This chain links TRBV19 with TRBJ1-1; D not resolved. Per germline, CDR1 LNHDA and CDR2 SQIVND (reference sequence). The CDR3 loop spans 14 amino acids. The V and J ends lost 2 bases and 1 base respectively, with 8 bases between them. The CDR3 DNA is TGTGCCAGTAGTATACTCGACAAGAACACTGAAGCTTTCTTT. Its translation is CASSILDKNTEAFF.

V gene TRBV19 combines with J gene TRBJ2-7, with a tentative D call TRBD2 (5 bases). Deletions cut 5 bases from V and 7 bases from J, with 9 bases between. Germline V gene lookup returns CDR1 LNHDA and CDR2 SQIVND (reference sequence). This CDR3 spans 11 amino acids. CDR3 bases: TGTGCCAGTAGTTTCGGGGTGGAGCAGTACTTC. Translating gives CASSFGVEQYF. The whole variable domain, remainder taken from reference TRBV19 and TRBJ2-7, is DGGITQSPKYLFRKEGQNVTLSCEQNLNHDAMYWYRQDPGQGLRLIYYSQIVNDFQKGDIAEGYSVSREKKESFPLTVTSAQKNPTAFYLCASSFGVEQYFGPGTRLTVT.